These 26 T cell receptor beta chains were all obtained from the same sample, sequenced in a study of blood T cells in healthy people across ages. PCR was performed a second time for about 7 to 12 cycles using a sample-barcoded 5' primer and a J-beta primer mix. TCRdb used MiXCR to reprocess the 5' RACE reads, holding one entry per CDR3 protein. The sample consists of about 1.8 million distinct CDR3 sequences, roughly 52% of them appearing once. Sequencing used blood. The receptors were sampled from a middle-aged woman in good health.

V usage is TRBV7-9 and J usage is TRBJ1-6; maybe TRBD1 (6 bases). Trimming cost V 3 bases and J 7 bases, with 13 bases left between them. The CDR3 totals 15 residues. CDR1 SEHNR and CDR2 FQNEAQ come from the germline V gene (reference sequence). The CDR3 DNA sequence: TGTGCCAGCAGCTTGGGATCAGGGGTAAATTCACCCCTCCACTTT. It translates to CASSLGSGVNSPLHF.

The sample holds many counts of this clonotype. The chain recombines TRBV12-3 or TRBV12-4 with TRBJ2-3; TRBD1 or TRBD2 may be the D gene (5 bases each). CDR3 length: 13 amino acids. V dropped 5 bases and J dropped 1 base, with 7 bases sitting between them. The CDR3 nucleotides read TGTGCCAGCAGTCGGGACCGCACAGATACGCAGTATTTT. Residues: CASSRDRTDTQYF.

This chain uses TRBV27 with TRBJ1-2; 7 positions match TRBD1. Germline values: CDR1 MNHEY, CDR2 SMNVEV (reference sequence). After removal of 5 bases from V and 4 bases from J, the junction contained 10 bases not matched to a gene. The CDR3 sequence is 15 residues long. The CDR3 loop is CASSPTTGQSYGYTF. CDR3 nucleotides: TGTGCCAGCAGTCCGACGACAGGGCAGTCCTATGGCTACACCTTC.

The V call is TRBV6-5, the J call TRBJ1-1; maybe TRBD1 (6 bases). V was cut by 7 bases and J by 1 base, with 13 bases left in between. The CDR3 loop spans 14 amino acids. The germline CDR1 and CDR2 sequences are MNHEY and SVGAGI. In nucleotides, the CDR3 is TGTGCCAGCATGAGGGGGGTCGGGAACACTGAAGCTTTCTTT. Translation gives CASMRGVGNTEAFF.

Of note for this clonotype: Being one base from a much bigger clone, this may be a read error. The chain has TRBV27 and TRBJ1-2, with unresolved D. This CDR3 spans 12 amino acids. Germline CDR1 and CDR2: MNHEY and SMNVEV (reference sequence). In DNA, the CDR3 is TGTGCCAGCAATTTAGACAACTATGGCTACACCTTC. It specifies CASNLDNYGYTF.

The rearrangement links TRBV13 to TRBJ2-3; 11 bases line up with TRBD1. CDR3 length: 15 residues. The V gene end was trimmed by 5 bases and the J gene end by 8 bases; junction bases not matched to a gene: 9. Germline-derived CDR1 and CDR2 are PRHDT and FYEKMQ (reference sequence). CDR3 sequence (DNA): TGTGCCAGCAGCCCCGGACAGGGGGCTCGGGGTACGCAGTATTTT. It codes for CASSPGQGARGTQYF.

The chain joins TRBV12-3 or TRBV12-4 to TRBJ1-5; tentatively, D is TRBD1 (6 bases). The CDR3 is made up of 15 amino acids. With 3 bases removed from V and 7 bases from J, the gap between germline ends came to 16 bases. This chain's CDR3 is CASSLSRGGGQPQHF. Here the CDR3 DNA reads TGTGCCAGCAGTTTGAGCAGGGGTGGAGGACAGCCCCAGCATTTT.

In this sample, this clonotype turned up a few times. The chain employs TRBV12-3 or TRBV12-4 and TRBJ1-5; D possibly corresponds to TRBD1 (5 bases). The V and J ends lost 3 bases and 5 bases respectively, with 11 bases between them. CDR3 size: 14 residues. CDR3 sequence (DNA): TGTGCCAGCAGTTTGGCGGGGGGGTATCAGCCCCAGCATTTT. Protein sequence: CASSLAGGYQPQHF.

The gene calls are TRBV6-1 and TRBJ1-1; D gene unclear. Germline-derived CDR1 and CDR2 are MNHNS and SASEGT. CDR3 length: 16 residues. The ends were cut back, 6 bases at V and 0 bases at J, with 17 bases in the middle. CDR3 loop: CASSDGRPLMNTEAFF. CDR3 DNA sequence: TGTGCCAGCAGCGATGGGCGGCCCCTAATGAACACTGAAGCTTTCTTT.

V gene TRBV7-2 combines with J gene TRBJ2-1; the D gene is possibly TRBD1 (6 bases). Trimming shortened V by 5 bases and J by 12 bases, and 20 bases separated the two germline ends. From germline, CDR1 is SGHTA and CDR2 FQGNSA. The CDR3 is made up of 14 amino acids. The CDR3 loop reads CASSVGTSNRVQFF. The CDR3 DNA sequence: TGTGCCAGCAGCGTAGGGACATCGAACAGGGTGCAGTTCTTC.

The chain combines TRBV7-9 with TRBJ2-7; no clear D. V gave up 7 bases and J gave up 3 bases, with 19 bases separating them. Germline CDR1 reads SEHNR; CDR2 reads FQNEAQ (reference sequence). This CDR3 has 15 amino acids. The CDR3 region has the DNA TGTGCCAGCACCCTCGGGCCCGAAGCTTACTACGAGCAGTACTTC. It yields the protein CASTLGPEAYYEQYF.

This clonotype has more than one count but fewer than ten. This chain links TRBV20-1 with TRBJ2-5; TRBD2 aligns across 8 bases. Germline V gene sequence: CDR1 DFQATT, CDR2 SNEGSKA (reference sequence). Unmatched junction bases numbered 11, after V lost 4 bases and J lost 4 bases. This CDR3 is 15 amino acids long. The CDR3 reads CSATPGGVFAETQYF. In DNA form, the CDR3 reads TGCAGTGCTACCCCCGGGGGGGTGTTCGCAGAGACCCAGTACTTC.

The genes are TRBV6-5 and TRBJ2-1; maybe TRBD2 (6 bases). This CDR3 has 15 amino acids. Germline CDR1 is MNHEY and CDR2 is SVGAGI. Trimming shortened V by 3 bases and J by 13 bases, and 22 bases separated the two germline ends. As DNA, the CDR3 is TGTGCCAGCAGTTATGCCAAACTCACGGGGGAGACCCAGTTCTTC. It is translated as CASSYAKLTGETQFF.

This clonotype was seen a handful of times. The CDR3 DNA sequence: TGTGCCAGCAGCCAAGATGGCCGCGGGGGGCAATCTCAAGAGACCCAGTACTTC. This sequence encodes CASSQDGRGGQSQETQYF. V usage is TRBV4-2 and J usage is TRBJ2-5, with TRBD2 matching over 8 bases. With V trimmed by 0 bases and J by 2 bases, 11 bases remained unmatched. Germline CDR1 is LGHNA and CDR2 is YNFKEQ. This CDR3 spans 18 amino acids.

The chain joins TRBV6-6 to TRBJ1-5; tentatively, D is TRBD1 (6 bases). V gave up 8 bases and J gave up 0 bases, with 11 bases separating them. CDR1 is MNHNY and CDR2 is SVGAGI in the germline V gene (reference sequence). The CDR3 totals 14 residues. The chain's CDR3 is CASWTVNSNQPQHF. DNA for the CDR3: TGTGCCAGCTGGACAGTAAATAGCAATCAGCCCCAGCATTTT.

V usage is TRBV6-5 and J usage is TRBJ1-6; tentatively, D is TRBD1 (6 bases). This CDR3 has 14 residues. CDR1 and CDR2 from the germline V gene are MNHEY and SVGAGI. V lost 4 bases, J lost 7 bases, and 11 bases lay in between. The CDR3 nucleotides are TGTGCCAGCAGTTCGGGACAAAGGAATTCACCCCTCCACTTT. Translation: CASSSGQRNSPLHF.

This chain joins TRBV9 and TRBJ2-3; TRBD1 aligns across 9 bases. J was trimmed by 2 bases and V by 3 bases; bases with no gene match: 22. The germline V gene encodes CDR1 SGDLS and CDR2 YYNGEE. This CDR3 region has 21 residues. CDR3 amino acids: CASSDTQGQGRAHTITDTQYF. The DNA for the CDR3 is TGTGCCAGCAGCGACACGCAGGGACAGGGAAGAGCCCACACCATCACAGATACGCAGTATTTT.

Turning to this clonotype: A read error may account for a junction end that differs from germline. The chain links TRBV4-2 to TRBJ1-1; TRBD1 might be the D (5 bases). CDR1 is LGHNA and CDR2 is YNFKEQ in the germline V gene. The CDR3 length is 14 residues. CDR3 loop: CTSSSDTGGTEAFF. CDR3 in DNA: TGTACCAGCAGCTCGGACACGGGCGGGACTGAAGCTTTCTTT.

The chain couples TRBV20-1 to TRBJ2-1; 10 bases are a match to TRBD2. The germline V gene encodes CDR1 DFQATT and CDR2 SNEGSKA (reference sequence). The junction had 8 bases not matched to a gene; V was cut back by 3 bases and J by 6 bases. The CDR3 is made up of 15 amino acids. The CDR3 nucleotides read TGCAGTGCTAGCCCGCTAGCGGGGGACCGCAATGAGCAGTTCTTC. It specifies CSASPLAGDRNEQFF.

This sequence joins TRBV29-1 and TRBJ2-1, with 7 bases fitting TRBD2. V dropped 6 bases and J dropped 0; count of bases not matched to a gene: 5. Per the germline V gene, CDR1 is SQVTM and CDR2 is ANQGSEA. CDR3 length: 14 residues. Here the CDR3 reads CSVKAGNSYNEQFF. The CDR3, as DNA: TGCAGCGTAAAAGCGGGAAACTCCTACAATGAGCAGTTCTTC.

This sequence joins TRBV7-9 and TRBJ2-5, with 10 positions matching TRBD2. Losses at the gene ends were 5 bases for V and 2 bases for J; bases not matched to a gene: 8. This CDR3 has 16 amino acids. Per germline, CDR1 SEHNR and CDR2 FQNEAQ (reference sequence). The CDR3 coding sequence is TGTGCCAGCAGCCCGCGGACTAGCGGTGTACAAGAGACCCAGTACTTC. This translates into CASSPRTSGVQETQYF.

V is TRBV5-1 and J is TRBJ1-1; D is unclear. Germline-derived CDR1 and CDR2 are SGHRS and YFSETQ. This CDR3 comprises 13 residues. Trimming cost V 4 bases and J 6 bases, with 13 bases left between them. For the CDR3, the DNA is TGCGCCAGCAGCGTGGACGGTGTGGCTGAAGCTTTCTTT. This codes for CASSVDGVAEAFF.

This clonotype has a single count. The CDR3 protein is CSARDPDRGLLPQHF. In DNA, the CDR3 is TGCAGTGCTAGAGATCCAGACAGGGGCCTTCTGCCCCAGCATTTT. The chain is built from TRBV20-1 and TRBJ1-5; 8 positions match TRBD1. Trimming removed 0 bases from V and 9 bases from J; junction bases left unmatched: 10. This CDR3 contains 15 residues. CDR1 is DFQATT, CDR2 SNEGSKA, per germline (reference sequence).

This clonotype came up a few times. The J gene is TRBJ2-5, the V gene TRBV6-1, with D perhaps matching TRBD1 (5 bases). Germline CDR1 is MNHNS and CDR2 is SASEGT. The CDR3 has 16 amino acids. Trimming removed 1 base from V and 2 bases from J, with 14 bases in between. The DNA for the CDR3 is TGTGCCAGCAGTGAAGTTGTCAGGGCTGTACAAGAGACCCAGTACTTC. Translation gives CASSEVVRAVQETQYF.

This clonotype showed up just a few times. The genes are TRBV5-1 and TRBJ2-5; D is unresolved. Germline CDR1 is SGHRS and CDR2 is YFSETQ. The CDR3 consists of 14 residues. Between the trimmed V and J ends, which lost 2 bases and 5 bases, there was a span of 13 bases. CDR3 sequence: CASSLQRIDETQYF. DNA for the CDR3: TGCGCCAGCAGCTTACAGAGGATCGATGAGACCCAGTACTTC.

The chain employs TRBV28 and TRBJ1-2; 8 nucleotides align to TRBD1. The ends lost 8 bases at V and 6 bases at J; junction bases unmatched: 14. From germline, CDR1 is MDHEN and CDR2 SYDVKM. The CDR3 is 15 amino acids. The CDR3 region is CASHTGTGMSDGYTF. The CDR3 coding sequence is TGTGCCAGCCACACCGGGACAGGCATGTCTGATGGCTACACCTTC.